Listed below are T cell receptor beta chains from one sample, sequenced in a study of CD8 T cells in Susac syndrome. Via MiXCR, TCRdb re-called the immunoSEQ multiplex PCR reads, giving one row per CDR3 protein. Among 150,000 to 200,000 distinct CDR3 sequences, approximately 94% were seen once, and the ten largest hold approximately 0.088%. The specimen sequenced was CD4+ T cells from PBMCs. Receptors originate from a human donor with multiple sclerosis. CDR3s include the opening cysteine and the closing phenylalanine or tryptophan. The D gene is left open where the match is weak. Size is stated for part of the rows, as once, few or many counts, or as a class when the clone is expanded.

clone_size: -
cdr3_length: 14
d_call: -
j_call: TRBJ2-2
v_call: TRBV30
cdr3_nt: TGTGCCTGGAGTCTTTCGTGGGACCGCGGCAAGCTGTTTTTT
cdr3_aa: CAWSLSWDRGKLFF

clone_size: -
cdr3_length: 11
d_call: -
j_call: TRBJ1-2
v_call: TRBV29-1
cdr3_nt: TGCAGCGGGCAGGGGTCCCATGGCTACACCTTC
cdr3_aa: CSGQGSHGYTF

clone_size: -
cdr3_length: 14
d_call: TRBD1
j_call: TRBJ2-5
v_call: TRBV5-1
cdr3_nt: TGCGCCAGCAGCTCTAGACAGGGCGGCGAGACCCAGTACTTC
cdr3_aa: CASSSRQGGETQYF

clone_size: -
cdr3_length: 11
d_call: -
j_call: TRBJ1-1
v_call: TRBV30
cdr3_nt: TGTGCCTGGAGTGTACTGGTTGAAGCTTTCTTT
cdr3_aa: CAWSVLVEAFF

clone_size: -
cdr3_length: 15
d_call: TRBD2
j_call: TRBJ2-5
v_call: TRBV20-1
cdr3_nt: TGCAGTGCTAGGGGACTAGCGGGGGACCAAGAGACCCAGTACTTC
cdr3_aa: CSARGLAGDQETQYF

clone_size: -
cdr3_length: 14
d_call: -
j_call: TRBJ1-2
v_call: TRBV2
cdr3_nt: TGTGTCAGCCGCGGCGGCCAGAAGGACTATGGCTACACCTTC
cdr3_aa: CVSRGGQKDYGYTF

clone_size: -
cdr3_length: 15
d_call: -
j_call: TRBJ1-2
v_call: TRBV6-2/TRBV6-3
cdr3_nt: TGTGCCAGCAGTTACGTCTCAGTCTCGAACTATGGCTACACCTTC
cdr3_aa: CASSYVSVSNYGYTF

clone_size: -
cdr3_length: 13
d_call: -
j_call: TRBJ1-2
v_call: TRBV29-1
cdr3_nt: TGCAGCGTTGATTCCCAAGGGTACTATGGCTACACCTTC
cdr3_aa: CSVDSQGYYGYTF

clone_size: -
cdr3_length: 15
d_call: TRBD1
j_call: TRBJ1-3
v_call: TRBV4-2
cdr3_nt: TGTGCCAGCAGCTACGACAGGGACCCTGGAAACACCATATATTTT
cdr3_aa: CASSYDRDPGNTIYF

clone_size: -
cdr3_length: 16
d_call: TRBD2
j_call: TRBJ2-1
v_call: TRBV9
cdr3_nt: TGTGCCAGCAGCTCGGGGGGGCTCGTCTCCTACAATGAGCAGTTCTTC
cdr3_aa: CASSSGGLVSYNEQFF

clone_size: -
cdr3_length: 15
d_call: TRBD1
j_call: TRBJ2-3
v_call: TRBV9
cdr3_nt: TGTGCCAGCACCGAACAGGGGGTTTTGGCAGATACGCAGTATTTT
cdr3_aa: CASTEQGVLADTQYF

clone_size: -
cdr3_length: 13
d_call: TRBD1
j_call: TRBJ2-2
v_call: TRBV29-1
cdr3_nt: TGCAGCGTGGACAGGGTAAACGCCGGGGAGCTGTTTTTT
cdr3_aa: CSVDRVNAGELFF

clone_size: once
cdr3_length: 18
d_call: TRBD2
j_call: TRBJ2-7
v_call: TRBV14
cdr3_nt: TGTGCCAGCAGCCCACGTAGCGGGTCTCCAGCGAGCTCCTACGAGCAGTACTTC
cdr3_aa: CASSPRSGSPASSYEQYF

clone_size: -
cdr3_length: 15
d_call: -
j_call: TRBJ2-3
v_call: TRBV30
cdr3_nt: TGTGCCTGGAGTGACCAGGGTTTTGGCGCAGATACGCAGTATTTT
cdr3_aa: CAWSDQGFGADTQYF

clone_size: once
cdr3_length: 14
d_call: -
j_call: TRBJ2-7
v_call: TRBV2
cdr3_nt: TGTGCCAGCAAGGTGGGGGAGACAAACTACGAGCAGTACTTC
cdr3_aa: CASKVGETNYEQYF

clone_size: -
cdr3_length: 12
d_call: -
j_call: TRBJ2-3
v_call: TRBV20-1
cdr3_nt: TGCAGTGCTAGAGTAGGCACAGATACGCAGTATTTT
cdr3_aa: CSARVGTDTQYF

clone_size: -
cdr3_length: 17
d_call: TRBD2
j_call: TRBJ2-5
v_call: TRBV7-7
cdr3_nt: TGTGCCAGCAGCTTGGGACTAGCGGGGAGCGGCCAAGAGACCCAGTACTTC
cdr3_aa: CASSLGLAGSGQETQYF

clone_size: once
cdr3_length: 17
d_call: TRBD2
j_call: TRBJ2-7
v_call: TRBV20-1
cdr3_nt: TGCAGTGCTAGAGCGTGGGGAGGTCCTAGCGGGGCCCACGAGCAGTACTTC
cdr3_aa: CSARAWGGPSGAHEQYF

clone_size: -
cdr3_length: 18
d_call: TRBD2
j_call: TRBJ2-1
v_call: TRBV13
cdr3_nt: TGTGCCAGCAGCCCGTACAGCGGGGGGCCCCATAGAGGGGATGAGCAGTTCTTC
cdr3_aa: CASSPYSGGPHRGDEQFF